Presented here are 30 T cell receptor beta chains from one specimen sequenced in a study of T cells after yellow fever vaccination (dated by TCRdb to the late 2010s). Library preparation employed 5' RACE. The sequencer listed for this sample is Illumina HiSeq 2500. TCRdb reprocessed the public reads (quality trimming at Q25 with fastp, clone calling with MiXCR) and kept in-frame beta chains. Identical CDR3 proteins give one entry, which carries the most common genes and DNA. The table for this sample lists some 350,000 distinct CDR3 sequences; 11% of them were counted only once. The top ten clonotypes cover around 19% of the sample. The label giving this sample's treatment or condition can be read as: live attenuated yellow fever vaccine strain. The material was PBMCs, obtained on the day of the first yellow fever vaccination. These receptors all come from a man aged 18 to 29 who received the YFV17D yellow fever vaccine.

This clonotype was detected only a few times. This sequence joins TRBV4-1 and TRBJ1-2; D is unresolved. CDR1 and CDR2 (germline): MGHRA, YSYEKL. Between the trimmed V and J ends, which lost 0 bases and 0 bases, there was a span of 11 bases. This CDR3 comprises 16 residues. CDR3: CASSQEFGLANYGYTF. CDR3 in DNA: TGCGCCAGCAGCCAAGAGTTCGGCTTAGCTAACTATGGCTACACCTTC.

This clonotype has just a few counts. This rearrangement joins TRBV4-3 to TRBJ2-3; the D is unclear. Germline loops: CDR1 LGHNA, CDR2 YSLEER. This CDR3 contains 14 residues. V shed 3 bases and J shed 4 bases, with 11 bases lying between them. This chain's CDR3 is CASSQPLRPDTQYF. In nucleotides, the CDR3 is TGCGCCAGCAGCCAGCCTTTGCGACCAGATACGCAGTATTTT.

The chain uses TRBV7-2 and TRBJ1-6, with a tentative D call TRBD1 (6 bases). Germline CDR1 and CDR2: SGHTA and FQGNSA. There are 14 residues in the CDR3. Trimming left V 1 base short and J 9 bases short, with 10 bases between. The CDR3 nucleotides are TGTGCCAGCAGCTTAGTAGGGGGGGGTTCACCCCTCCACTTT. Its translation: CASSLVGGGSPLHF.

This chain uses TRBV7-2 with TRBJ2-5, with 7 bases identical to TRBD2. The CDR3 has 14 residues. V dropped 4 bases and J dropped 2; count of bases not matched to a gene: 4. CDR1 and CDR2 from the germline V gene are SGHTA and FQGNSA. This CDR3 is CTSSWWGGQETQYF. CDR3 nucleotide sequence: TGTACCAGCAGCTGGTGGGGGGGACAAGAGACCCAGTACTTC.

The rearrangement links TRBV15 to TRBJ1-1; D may be TRBD1 (5 bases). The CDR3 has 15 amino acids. Trimming cost V 3 bases and J 5 bases, with 16 bases left between them. Germline V lookup: CDR1 LNHNV, CDR2 YYDKDF (reference sequence). CDR3 sequence reads: CATSSLRDERTEAFF. As DNA, the CDR3 is TGTGCCACCAGCAGCCTCCGGGACGAACGAACTGAAGCTTTCTTT.

This clonotype has a count of ten or more. CDR3 sequence (DNA): TGTGCCAGCAGCCCTGGAGGTTCACCCCTCCACTTT. Residues: CASSPGGSPLHF. The J gene is TRBJ1-6, the V gene TRBV7-2; D ambiguous. V lost 5 bases and J 9 bases, leaving 8 bases between the germline ends. CDR3 length: 12 residues. Germline CDR1 is SGHTA and CDR2 is FQGNSA.

This clonotype has a handful of counts. The chain joins TRBV18 to TRBJ2-7; 9 bases align to TRBD1. This CDR3 region has 15 residues. Germline-derived CDR1 and CDR2 are KGHSH and LQKENI. Unmatched junction bases numbered 7, after V lost 0 bases and J lost 7 bases. DNA for the CDR3: TGTGCCAGCTCACCACCCGGGACAGGGCCCCAGGAGCAGTACGTC. The encoded protein is CASSPPGTGPQEQYV.

The chain combines TRBV6-1 with TRBJ2-7; 11 bases agree with TRBD1. From germline, CDR1 is MNHNS and CDR2 SASEGT. V shed 6 bases, J shed 2 bases, and the junction held 6 bases outside the gene matches. The CDR3 length is 15 residues. The CDR3 loop is CASRRWGQGAYEQYF. CDR3 nucleotide sequence: TGTGCCAGCAGAAGATGGGGACAGGGGGCCTACGAGCAGTACTTC.

This clonotype was observed a single time. Possible read error: a much larger clone is one base away. This chain connects TRBV5-4 to TRBJ2-1; tentative D call: TRBD2 (6 bases). The V gene's germline CDR1 is SGHNT and CDR2 YYREEE (reference sequence). This CDR3 has 14 amino acids. V was trimmed by 0 bases and J by 2 bases, leaving 6 bases between them. The chain's CDR3 is CASSLGEAYNEQFF. The CDR3 coding sequence is TGTGCCAGCAGCTTGGGGGAGGCCTACAATGAGCAGTTCTTC.

This clonotype showed up many times. This chain uses TRBV24-1 with TRBJ2-1; D perhaps matches TRBD2 (5 bases). V lost 1 base to trimming and J lost 0 bases, with 9 bases between them. This CDR3 is built from 16 residues. Germline CDR1 reads KGHDR; CDR2 reads SFDVKD. The CDR3 DNA reads TGTGCCACCAGTGATTTATCCACTAGCTCCTACAATGAGCAGTTCTTC. This translates into CATSDLSTSSYNEQFF.

The V call is TRBV27, the J call TRBJ2-4; 8 bases fit TRBD2. The CDR3 covers 18 residues. Trimming cost V 5 bases and J 0 bases; bases outside gene matches: 12. From germline, CDR1 is MNHEY and CDR2 SMNVEV (reference sequence). The CDR3 spells CASSSAGGGSLAKNIQYF. The CDR3 nucleotides are TGTGCCAGCAGTAGCGCTGGCGGGGGGTCCTTAGCCAAAAACATTCAGTACTTC.

This clonotype was seen a handful of times. The gene calls are TRBV7-2 and TRBJ2-7, with TRBD1 as a possible D gene (6 bases). The CDR3 runs to 13 residues. The germline V and J ends were trimmed by 5 bases and 6 bases, with 14 bases remaining between them. The germline CDR1 and CDR2 sequences are SGHTA and FQGNSA. CDR3 in DNA: TGTGCCAGCAGCACCCAAACAGGGCGCGAGCAGTACTTC. It is translated as CASSTQTGREQYF.

This clonotype turned up a few times. The chain links TRBV2 to TRBJ2-1; TRBD2 matches at 7 bases. V shed 5 bases and J 4 bases; nucleotides not matched to a gene: 5. The germline V gene encodes CDR1 SNHLY and CDR2 FYNNEI. There are 14 residues in the CDR3. This CDR3 reads CASSWGGTYNEQFF. CDR3 bases: TGTGCCAGCAGTTGGGGGGGTACGTACAATGAGCAGTTCTTC.

The chain links TRBV28 to TRBJ2-1; D unclear. Trimming removed 5 bases from V and 2 bases from J, with 7 bases in between. CDR1 MDHEN and CDR2 SYDVKM come from the germline V gene. The CDR3 extends over 13 amino acids. CDR3 amino acids: CASSIGPYNEQFF. CDR3 nucleotides: TGTGCCAGCAGTATAGGGCCCTACAATGAGCAGTTCTTC. The full variable domain, rest sourced from reference TRBV28 and TRBJ2-1, is DVKVTQSSRYLVKRTGEKVFLECVQDMDHENMFWYRQDPGLGLRLIYFSYDVKMKEKGDIPEGYSVSREKKERFSLILESASTNQTSMYLCASSIGPYNEQFFGPGTRLTVL.

There are a few counts of this clonotype. This chain uses TRBV11-1 with TRBJ2-5; perhaps TRBD1 as D (6 bases). V was cut by 5 bases and J by 3 bases, with 19 bases left in between. The length of the CDR3 is 16 residues. Germline values: CDR1 SGHAT, CDR2 FQDESV (reference sequence). In nucleotides, the CDR3 is TGTGCCAGCAGCGAGATAGGACAGCGAGGGGAAGAGACCCAGTACTTC. It is translated as CASSEIGQRGEETQYF.

V and J are TRBV6-6 and TRBJ2-7; tentative D call: TRBD1 (6 bases). The CDR3 length is 12 residues. The germline V gene has CDR1 MNHNY and CDR2 SVGAGI (reference sequence). V gave up 5 bases and J gave up 6 bases, with 11 bases separating them. CDR3 in DNA: TGTGCCAGCAGTACAGGGATGGGCGAGCAGTACGTC. Amino acid sequence: CASSTGMGEQYV.

V gene TRBV4-3 combines with J gene TRBJ1-1; D remains ambiguous. The CDR3 is 15 amino acids. Germline loops: CDR1 LGHNA, CDR2 YSLEER. Between the trimmed V and J ends, which lost 3 bases and 6 bases, there was a span of 17 bases. CDR3 in DNA: TGCGCCAGCAGCCACGTCAGGCCCCGGATCTCTGAAGCTTTCTTT. This translates into CASSHVRPRISEAFF.

This clonotype was seen more than once but under ten times. The genes are TRBV4-2 and TRBJ2-3; 11 nucleotides agree with TRBD2. CDR3 size: 16 residues. With V trimmed by 4 bases and J by 1 base, 4 bases remained unmatched. Germline V gene data show CDR1 as LGHNA and CDR2 as YNFKEQ. The CDR3 spells CASSRMTSGGTDTQYF. For the CDR3, the DNA is TGTGCCAGCAGCCGCATGACTAGCGGGGGCACAGATACGCAGTATTTT.

This chain joins TRBV30 and TRBJ2-7; D unresolved. Germline CDR1 and CDR2: GTSNPN and SVGIG (reference sequence). V was clipped by 3 bases and J by 2 bases, with 5 bases between them. This CDR3 has 11 amino acids. CDR3 protein: CAWSLTYEQYF. CDR3 DNA sequence: TGTGCCTGGAGCTTGACCTACGAGCAGTACTTC. The full variable domain, rest sourced from reference TRBV30 and TRBJ2-7, is SQTIHQWPATLVQPVGSPLSLECTVEGTSNPNLYWYRQAAGRGLQLLFYSVGIGQISSEVPQNLSASRPQDRQFILSSKKLLLSDSGFYLCAWSLTYEQYFGPGTRLTVT.

This sequence joins TRBV3-1 and TRBJ2-3, with 10 bases fitting TRBD2. V shed 0 bases, J shed 4 bases, and the junction held 7 bases outside the gene matches. CDR3 length equals 17 residues. The germline CDR1 and CDR2 sequences are LGHDT and YNNKEL (reference sequence). DNA for the CDR3: TGTGCCAGCAGCCAAGAGAAACTAGCGGGGCCCCCAGATACGCAGTATTTT. It specifies CASSQEKLAGPPDTQYF.

The sample holds a few counts of this clonotype. The V gene is TRBV7-9, the J gene TRBJ1-1; weak D call: TRBD1 (6 bases). The length of the CDR3 is 14 residues. Germline V CDR1 and CDR2: SEHNR, FQNEAQ (reference sequence). Trimming left V 2 bases short and J 4 bases short, with 11 bases between. In DNA, the CDR3 is TGTGCCAGCAGCTTACCAGGGGTGCGCACTGAAGCTTTCTTT. The encoded protein is CASSLPGVRTEAFF.

This clonotype was recorded a few times. This rearrangement joins TRBV20-1 to TRBJ2-5; 7 nucleotides align to TRBD2. The germline gives CDR1 DFQATT, CDR2 SNEGSKA (reference sequence). The CDR3 sequence is 13 residues long. Trimming took 3 bases from V and 0 from J; bases not matched to a gene: 1. CDR3 residues: CSASGLDQETQYF. CDR3 nucleotide sequence: TGCAGTGCTAGCGGACTAGACCAAGAGACCCAGTACTTC.

A few counts support this clonotype. This sequence joins TRBV7-2 and TRBJ1-2; tentative D call: TRBD1 (5 bases). Trimming took off 4 bases at V and 5 bases at J, with 8 bases between the two ends. Per the germline V gene, CDR1 is SGHTA and CDR2 is FQGNSA. This CDR3 is built from 12 residues. CDR3 coding DNA: TGTGCCAGCAGCTGGGACGGATATGGCTACACCTTC. Protein: CASSWDGYGYTF.

The table lists this clonotype with a few counts. V and J are TRBV12-3 or TRBV12-4 and TRBJ2-1; 8 bases agree with TRBD1. The CDR3 is 14 residues long. J gave up 8 bases and V 5 bases, and 8 bases lay outside the gene matches. CDR3 residues: CASSPNRGKDEQFF. CDR3 DNA sequence: TGTGCCAGCAGTCCCAACAGGGGGAAGGATGAGCAGTTCTTC.

This sequence joins TRBV7-9 and TRBJ2-1, with D perhaps given as TRBD1 or TRBD2 (5 bases each). The V gene's germline CDR1 is SEHNR and CDR2 FQNEAQ (reference sequence). The CDR3 sequence is 15 residues long. Between the trimmed V and J ends, which lost 1 base and 9 bases, there was a span of 16 bases. The CDR3 loop is CASSLGGVRSSEQFF. The CDR3 region has the DNA TGTGCCAGCAGCTTAGGAGGGGTCAGGAGTAGTGAGCAGTTCTTC.

This clonotype was picked up many times. The chain combines TRBV12-3 or TRBV12-4 with TRBJ2-7; 9 nucleotides align to TRBD2. J lost 1 base, V lost 4 bases, and 2 bases had no gene match. The CDR3 extends over 14 amino acids. The CDR3 sequence is CASSWTSASYEQYF. The CDR3 DNA follows: TGTGCCAGCAGTTGGACTAGCGCGTCCTACGAGCAGTACTTC.

The chain links TRBV7-2 to TRBJ2-3, with D perhaps TRBD2 (6 bases). The germline V gene has CDR1 SGHTA and CDR2 FQGNSA. The CDR3 covers 12 residues. V lost 5 bases and J lost 6, with 9 bases in between. The CDR3 coding sequence is TGTGCCAGCAGCACTAGCCGTGATACGCAGTATTTT. Translating it yields CASSTSRDTQYF.

This clonotype has a handful of counts. The CDR3 loop reads CASSYGQGRMNTGELFF. In DNA form, the CDR3 reads TGCGCCAGCAGCTACGGCCAAGGACGGATGAACACCGGGGAGCTGTTTTTT. V gene TRBV4-3 combines with J gene TRBJ2-2; D gene uncertain. Looked up from germline, CDR1 is LGHNA and CDR2 is YSLEER. The ends were cut back, 5 bases at V and 1 base at J, with 17 bases in the middle. The CDR3 has 17 amino acids.

V usage is TRBV10-3 and J usage is TRBJ2-1, with 15 bases matching TRBD2. Germline lookup yields CDR1 ENHRY and CDR2 SYGVKD. The ends lost 8 bases at V and 5 bases at J; junction bases unmatched: 13. The CDR3 spans 18 residues. The CDR3 is CAIGRAPGLAGGDNEQFF. CDR3 coding DNA: TGTGCCATCGGGCGGGCTCCGGGACTAGCGGGGGGAGACAATGAGCAGTTCTTC.

This clonotype has a handful of counts. The chain recombines TRBV12-3 or TRBV12-4 with TRBJ1-3; possible D gene TRBD1, 5 bases. CDR3 size: 16 residues. The ends were cut back, 7 bases at V and 0 bases at J, with 16 bases in the middle. The CDR3 coding sequence is TGTGCCAGCATCAAGATAGGGGCACACTCTGGAAACACCATATATTTT. This gives the protein CASIKIGAHSGNTIYF.